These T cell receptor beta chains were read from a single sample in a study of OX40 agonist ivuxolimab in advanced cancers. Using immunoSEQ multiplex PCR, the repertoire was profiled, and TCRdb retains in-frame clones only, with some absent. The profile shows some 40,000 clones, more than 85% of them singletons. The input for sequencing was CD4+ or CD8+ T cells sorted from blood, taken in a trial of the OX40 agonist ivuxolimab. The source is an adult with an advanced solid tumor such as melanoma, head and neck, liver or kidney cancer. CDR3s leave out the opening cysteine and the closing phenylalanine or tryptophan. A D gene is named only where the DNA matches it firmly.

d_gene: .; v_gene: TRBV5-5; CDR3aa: ASTLRATGSSPYEQY
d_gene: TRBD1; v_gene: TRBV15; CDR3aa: ATSTPGQINYGYT
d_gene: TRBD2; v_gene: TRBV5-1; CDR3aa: ASSLGVLAGSSSTDTQY
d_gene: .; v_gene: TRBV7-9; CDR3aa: ASSLADGPYEQY
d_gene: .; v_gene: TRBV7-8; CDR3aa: ASSLSGGIAEAF
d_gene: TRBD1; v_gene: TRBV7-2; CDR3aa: ASSSTGADYEQY
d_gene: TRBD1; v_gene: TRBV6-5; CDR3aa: ASSSGGQPQH
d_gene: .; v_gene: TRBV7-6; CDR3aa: ASSSPTGDYNEQF
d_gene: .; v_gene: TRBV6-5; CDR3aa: ASSFRDGTEAF
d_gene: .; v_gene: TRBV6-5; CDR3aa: ASSYGRHVNTEAF
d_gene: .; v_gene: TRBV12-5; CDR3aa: ASGLSNEDEKLF
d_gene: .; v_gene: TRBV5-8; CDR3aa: ASSVDSLPPYGYT
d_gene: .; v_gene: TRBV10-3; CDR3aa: AIRQNLGGELF
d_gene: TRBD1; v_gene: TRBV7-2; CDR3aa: ASSVQPGQRSSYEQY
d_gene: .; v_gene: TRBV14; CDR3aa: ASSQAGPNPATDTQY
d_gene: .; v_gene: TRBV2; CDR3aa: ASSDPLIYGYT
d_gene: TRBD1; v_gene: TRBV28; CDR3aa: ASSSGGRTDTQY
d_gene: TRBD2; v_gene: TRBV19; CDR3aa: ASSLGGADTQY
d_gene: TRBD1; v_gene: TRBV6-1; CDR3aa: ASRTGGSEQY
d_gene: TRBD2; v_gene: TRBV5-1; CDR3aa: ASSTGGEETQY
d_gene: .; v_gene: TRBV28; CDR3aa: ASENRVATDTQY
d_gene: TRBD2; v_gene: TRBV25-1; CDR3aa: ASSERAGLHTDTQY
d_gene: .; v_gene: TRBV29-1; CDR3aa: SVEEGWGGLGTEAF
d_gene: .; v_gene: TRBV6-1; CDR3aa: ATLEGGSLYEQY
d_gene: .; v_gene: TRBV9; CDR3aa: ASSVGRIGETQY
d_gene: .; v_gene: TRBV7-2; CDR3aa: ASYAGRDTEAF
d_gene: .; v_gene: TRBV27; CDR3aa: ASSSPKGTPNYGYT
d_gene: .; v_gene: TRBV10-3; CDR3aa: ATREGNQPQH
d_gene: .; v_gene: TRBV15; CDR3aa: ATSRATGPSAKPQH
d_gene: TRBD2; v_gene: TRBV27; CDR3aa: ASSFDQRGGMYEQY
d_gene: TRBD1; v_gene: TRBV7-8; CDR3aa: ASSRDSREKLF
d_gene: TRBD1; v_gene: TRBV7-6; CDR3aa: ASSSKGANEKLF
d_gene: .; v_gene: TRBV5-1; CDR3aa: ASSLPGTVYEQY
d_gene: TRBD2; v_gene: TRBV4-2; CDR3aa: ASSQDLGLVGGYEQY
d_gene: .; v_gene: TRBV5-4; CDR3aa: ASSSYAVTEAF
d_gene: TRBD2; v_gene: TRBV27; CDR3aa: ASSSYQRGGQETQY
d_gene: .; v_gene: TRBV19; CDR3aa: ASTPPRGTDTQY
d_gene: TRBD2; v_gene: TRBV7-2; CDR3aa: ASSLALSGADTQY
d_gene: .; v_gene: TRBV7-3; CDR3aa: ASSPAIQSAQY